These 14 T cell receptor beta chains share one sample of origin, sequenced in a study of shared clonotypes between healthy human individuals. Only CD45RO-negative cells positively selected for CCR7 counted as naive CD8 cells, so terminally differentiated effector memory CD45RA+ cells were excluded. TCRdb's table, derived via immunoSEQ multiplex PCR, lists solely in-frame clones and lacks some. This sample yields about 700,000 clones, of which about 90% are seen a single time; 24% belongs to the top ten. The specimen sequenced was naive CD8+ T cells sorted from blood. The receptors stem from a man aged 25-40 years in good health.

A remark on this clone: The junction does not match germline at one end; this may be a read error. This chain uses TRBV7-9 with TRBJ2-7; perhaps TRBD1 as D (6 bases). The CDR3 runs 15 residues. Germline CDR1 and CDR2: SEHNR and FQNEAQ (reference sequence). The CDR3 DNA follows: TGTGCCAGCAGCTTAAGGGGGAATGAGCCCTACGCGCAGTACTTC. Translation: CASSLRGNEPYAQYF.

In regard to this clone: The sample contains more than one DNA sequence encoding this CDR3. The chain couples TRBV13 to TRBJ2-7, with TRBD1 as a possible D gene (6 bases). The CDR3 contains 13 residues. The germline V gene has CDR1 PRHDT and CDR2 FYEKMQ (reference sequence). Trimming shortened V by 6 bases and J by 0 bases, and 9 bases separated the two germline ends. CDR3 DNA sequence: TGTGCCAGCAGGACAGGCCACTCCTACGAGCAGTACTTC. Translated, it gives CASRTGHSYEQYF.

The chain combines TRBV7-9 with TRBJ2-3, with 11 bases fitting TRBD2. CDR1 is SEHNR, CDR2 FQNEAQ, per germline (reference sequence). The CDR3 has 15 residues. V shed 3 bases and J 4 bases; nucleotides not matched to a gene: 3. This CDR3 reads CASSFLAGGSDTQYF. The DNA of the CDR3 is TGTGCCAGCAGCTTCCTAGCGGGAGGTTCAGATACGCAGTATTTT.

The J gene is TRBJ2-3, the V gene TRBV7-9, with 14 bases lining up with TRBD2. V trimming: 7 bases; J trimming: 4 bases; junction bases outside the gene matches: 10. CDR1 and CDR2 (germline): SEHNR, FQNEAQ (reference sequence). This CDR3 comprises 17 residues. CDR3 amino acids: CASTSGTSGSWSDTQYF. For the CDR3, the DNA is TGTGCCAGCACAAGCGGGACTAGCGGGAGCTGGTCAGATACGCAGTATTTT.

This rearrangement joins TRBV5-1 to TRBJ1-4; 9 bases match TRBD1. The length of the CDR3 is 15 residues. The V segment lost 3 bases and the J segment 2 bases; nucleotides outside the gene matches: 2. Looked up from germline, CDR1 is SGHRS and CDR2 is YFSETQ. The CDR3 loop is CASSWGTGTNEKLFF. CDR3 bases: TGCGCCAGCAGCTGGGGGACAGGGACTAATGAAAAACTGTTTTTT. Combining the CDR3 with reference TRBV5-1 and TRBJ1-4 gives the whole variable domain KAGVTQTPRYLIKTRGQQVTLSCSPISGHRSVSWYQQTPGQGLQFLFEYFSETQRNKGNFPGRFSGRQFSNSRSEMNVSTLELGDSALYLCASSWGTGTNEKLFFGSGTQLSVL.

The CDR3 loop reads CASSPLRTGTYEQYF. CDR3 nucleotide sequence: TGCGCCAGCAGCCCCTTAAGGACGGGTACCTACGAGCAGTACTTC. The chain combines TRBV4-1 with TRBJ2-7; D not certain. The CDR3 has 15 amino acids. Germline values: CDR1 MGHRA, CDR2 YSYEKL. V dropped 4 bases and J dropped 2 bases, with 15 bases sitting between them.

As to this clone: A far larger clone is one nucleotide away, so this likely arose from a read error. The same CDR3 arises from other DNA sequences in this sample as well. V usage is TRBV27 and J usage is TRBJ2-7, with a possible D match to TRBD1 (5 bases). The CDR3 sequence is 12 residues long. V was cut by 0 bases and J by 5 bases, with 5 bases left in between. CDR1 and CDR2 from the germline V gene are MNHEY and SMNVEV (reference sequence). The DNA for the CDR3 is TGTGCCAGCAGTTTATCAGGGGACGAGCAGTACTTC. Encoded protein: CASSLSGDEQYF.

The chain carries TRBV10-3 and TRBJ1-5, with D hard to call. The CDR3 totals 15 residues. The V gene's germline CDR1 is ENHRY and CDR2 SYGVKD. Trimming took 3 bases from V and 2 from J, leaving 11 bases between them. The CDR3 coding sequence is TGTGCCATCAGTGACTCGAGGTACGGCAATCAGCCCCAGCATTTT. It encodes CAISDSRYGNQPQHF.

The chain joins TRBV29-1 to TRBJ2-1, with D unresolved. V was cut by 5 bases and J by 4 bases, with 9 bases left in between. From germline, CDR1 is SQVTM and CDR2 ANQGSEA. There are 12 residues in the CDR3. CDR3 in DNA: TGCAGCGTTCTAATCGAATACAATGAGCAGTTCTTC. Its protein product is CSVLIEYNEQFF.

The rearrangement uses TRBV14 and TRBJ2-3, with D unresolved. The ends were cut back, 4 bases at V and 3 bases at J, with 8 bases in the middle. Looked up from germline, CDR1 is SGHDN and CDR2 is FVKESK. The CDR3 totals 13 residues. The CDR3 region has the DNA TGTGCCAGCAGCCGTTTTGGGACAGATACGCAGTATTTT. It is translated as CASSRFGTDTQYF.

The V and J genes are TRBV2 and TRBJ1-1; D is unresolved. V lost 0 bases and J 4 bases, leaving 15 bases between the germline ends. The CDR3 spans 16 residues. Germline V gene data show CDR1 as SNHLY and CDR2 as FYNNEI. CDR3 sequence (DNA): TGTGCCAGCAGTGAAGCCTATGACATGGGAAGCACTGAAGCTTTCTTT. This codes for CASSEAYDMGSTEAFF.

V and J are TRBV30 and TRBJ2-1, with a tentative D call TRBD2 (5 bases). The V gene lost 4 bases and the J gene lost 3 bases, with 10 bases spanning the gap. CDR1 and CDR2 (germline): GTSNPN, SVGIG (reference sequence). The CDR3 length is 13 residues. The CDR3 coding sequence is TGTGCCTGGAACACGGACTTCTACAATGAGCAGTTCTTC. Residues: CAWNTDFYNEQFF.

The J gene is TRBJ2-3, the V gene TRBV18; D is possibly TRBD1 or TRBD2 (6 bases each). CDR3 size: 14 residues. The V end was cut by 2 bases, the J end by 3 bases, with 9 bases between. Germline lookup yields CDR1 KGHSH and CDR2 LQKENI. CDR3 coding DNA: TGTGCCAGCTCACCATTAGGGGGGACAGATACGCAGTATTTT. Its protein product is CASSPLGGTDTQYF.

On this clone: A read error may produce the germline difference seen at one junction end. This chain uses TRBV7-9 with TRBJ2-3, with TRBD2 identical over 10 bases. This CDR3 is built from 14 residues. From germline, CDR1 is SEHNR and CDR2 FQNEAQ (reference sequence). CDR3: CASSLAGEGDTQYF. The CDR3 DNA is TGTGCCAGCAGCCTAGCGGGAGAGGGGGATACGCAGTATTTT.